This section outlines one T cell receptor (beta chain) sequence together with its context. The antigen is unknown. This record comes from a study of identical twins. A universal primer site was incorporated via template switching, and the cDNA contained unique molecular identifiers. One entry per CDR3 protein, called by TCRdb with MiXCR from the 5' RACE reads. Of roughly 290,000 distinct CDR3 sequences in the sample, about 8.9% were seen once. Study-wide findings and caveats: In monozygotic twins, models underestimated the sharing of out-of-frame TCR alpha. The same donors were not followed; conclusions instead depended on cross-sectional statistical analysis. Out-of-frame alpha sequences shared by twins were enriched for low generation probability.

The V gene end was trimmed by 3 bases and the J gene end by 6 bases; junction bases not matched to a gene: 6. The CDR3 loop spans 15 amino acids. Germline V CDR1 and CDR2: LGHDT, YNNKEL (reference sequence). The sample was also reused in another study, on yellow fever vaccine responses in identical twins.

Sequenced sample: memory (CD45RO+) T cells sorted from blood. The V and J genes are TRBV3-1 and TRBJ1-5; 9 nucleotides match TRBD1. This sequence was found in a woman between 18 and 30 years old in good health. Written as DNA, the CDR3 is TGTGCCAGCAGCCAGGGGACAGGGAATTCTCAGCCCCAGCATTTT. This gives the protein CASSQGTGNSQPQHF.